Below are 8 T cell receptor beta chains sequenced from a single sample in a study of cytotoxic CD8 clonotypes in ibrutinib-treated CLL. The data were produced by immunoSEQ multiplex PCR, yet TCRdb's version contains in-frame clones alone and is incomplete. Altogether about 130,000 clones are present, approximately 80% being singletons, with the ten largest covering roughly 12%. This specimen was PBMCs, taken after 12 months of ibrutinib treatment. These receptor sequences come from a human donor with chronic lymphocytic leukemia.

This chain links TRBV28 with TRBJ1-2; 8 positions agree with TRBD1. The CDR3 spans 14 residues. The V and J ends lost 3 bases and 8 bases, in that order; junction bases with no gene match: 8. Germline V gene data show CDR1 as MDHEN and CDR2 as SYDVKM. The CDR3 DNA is TGTGCCAGCAGTTTGCCTAACAGGGGGAAGGGCTACACCTTC. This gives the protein CASSLPNRGKGYTF.

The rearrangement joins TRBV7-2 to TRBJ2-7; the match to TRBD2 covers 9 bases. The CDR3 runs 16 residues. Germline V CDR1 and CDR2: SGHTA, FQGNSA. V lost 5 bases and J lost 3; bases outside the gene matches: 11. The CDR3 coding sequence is TGTGCCAGCAGCCCCAATAGCGGGAGTCCTGACTACGAGCAGTACTTC. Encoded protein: CASSPNSGSPDYEQYF.

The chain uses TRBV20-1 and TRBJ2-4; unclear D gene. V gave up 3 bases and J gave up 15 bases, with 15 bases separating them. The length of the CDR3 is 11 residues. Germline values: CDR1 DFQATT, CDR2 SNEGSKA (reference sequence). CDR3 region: CSARGSPGLYF. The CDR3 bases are TGCAGTGCTAGGGGCAGCCCCGGGCTGTACTTC.

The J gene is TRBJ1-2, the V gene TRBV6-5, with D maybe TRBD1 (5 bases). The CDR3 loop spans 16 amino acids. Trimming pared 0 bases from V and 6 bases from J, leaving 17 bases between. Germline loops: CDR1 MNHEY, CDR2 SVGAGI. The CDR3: CASSYSMVGGRNGYTF. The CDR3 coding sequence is TGTGCCAGCAGTTACTCGATGGTCGGGGGGAGGAATGGCTACACCTTC.

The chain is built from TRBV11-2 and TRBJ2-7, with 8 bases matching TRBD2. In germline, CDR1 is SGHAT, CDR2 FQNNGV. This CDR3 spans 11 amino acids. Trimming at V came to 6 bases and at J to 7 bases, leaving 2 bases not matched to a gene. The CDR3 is CASSPGGEQYF. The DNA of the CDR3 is TGTGCCAGCAGTCCGGGGGGGGAGCAGTACTTC.

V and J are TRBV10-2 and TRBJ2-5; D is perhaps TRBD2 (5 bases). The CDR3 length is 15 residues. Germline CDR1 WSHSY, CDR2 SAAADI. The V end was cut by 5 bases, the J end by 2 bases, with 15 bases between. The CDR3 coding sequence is TGCGCCAGCAGTTACCGGACTCCGTTACAAGAGACCCAGTACTTC. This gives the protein CASSYRTPLQETQYF.

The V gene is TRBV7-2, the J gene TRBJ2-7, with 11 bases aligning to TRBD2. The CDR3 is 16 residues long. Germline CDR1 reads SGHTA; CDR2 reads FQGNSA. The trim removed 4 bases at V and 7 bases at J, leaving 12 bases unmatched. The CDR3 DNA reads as TGTGCCAGCAGCTCCTCGGTGGCTAGCGGGAGGCGGGAGCAGTACTTC. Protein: CASSSSVASGRREQYF.

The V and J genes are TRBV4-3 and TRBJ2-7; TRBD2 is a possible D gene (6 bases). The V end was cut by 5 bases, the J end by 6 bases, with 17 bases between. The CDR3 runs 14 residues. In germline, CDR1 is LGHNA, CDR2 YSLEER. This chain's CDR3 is CASSTPGVTGEQYF. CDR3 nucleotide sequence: TGCGCCAGCAGCACCCCGGGAGTAACGGGCGAGCAGTACTTC.